These 21 T cell receptor beta chains share one sample of origin, sequenced in a study of spatial heterogeneity in lung cancer (dated by TCRdb to 2018 to 2020). Library method: 5' RACE. TCRdb names NextSeq 500 as the instrument used. Clones were called with MiXCR by TCRdb after fastp trimmed the public reads at Q25, and only in-frame beta chains were retained. Here each entry gathers all rows of one CDR3 protein and keeps the most common genes and DNA. This sample comprises roughly 39,000 distinct CDR3 sequences, 6.5% to 7% of them detected only once. The ten largest clones represent about 40% of the sample. In light of the paper, this sample's time point label describes: sample taken at primary tumor resection. The starting material was PBMCs, obtained at surgery. These TCRs come from a female donor with early-stage non-small cell lung cancer.

This clonotype was found many times. J is TRBJ2-7 and V is TRBV10-3; a possible D gene is TRBD2 (6 bases). Germline CDR1 and CDR2: ENHRY and SYGVKD. The CDR3 is made up of 13 amino acids. Trimming pared 3 bases from V and 3 bases from J, leaving 9 bases between. This CDR3 reads CAISDEAGYEQYF. Here the CDR3 DNA reads TGTGCCATCAGTGATGAAGCGGGCTACGAGCAGTACTTC.

The rearrangement joins TRBV4-1 to TRBJ1-1; 9 nucleotides match TRBD1. The CDR3 covers 15 residues. Germline V lookup: CDR1 MGHRA, CDR2 YSYEKL. V gave up 3 bases and J gave up 7 bases; unmatched junction bases: 9. CDR3 in amino acids: CASSHVPDRGDEAFF. CDR3 bases: TGCGCCAGCAGCCATGTCCCGGACAGGGGAGATGAAGCTTTCTTT.

Of note for this clonotype: Without the conserved terminal phenylalanine or tryptophan, this CDR3 likely stems from a read error. It is unclear where the CDR3 begins or ends on the DNA, so no DNA is shown, and the CDR3 is as TCRdb lists it. The V gene is TRBV6-6, the J gene TRBJ2-7; whether TRBD1, the table's D call, matches the DNA was not checked. Ends included, the CDR3 has 13 residues. The germline CDR1 and CDR2 sequences are MNHNY and SVGAGI (reference sequence). The CDR3: CASSYLPGQGIQL.

This clonotype was counted between two and nine times. The chain is built from TRBV20-1 and TRBJ2-6; 8 bases match TRBD1. The junction had 10 bases not matched to a gene; V was cut back by 4 bases and J by 11 bases. Per germline, CDR1 DFQATT and CDR2 SNEGSKA (reference sequence). The CDR3 has 14 residues. The CDR3 DNA sequence: TGCAGTGCTATCGGACAGGGTACTGTTCACGTCCTGACTTTC. Translating it yields CSAIGQGTVHVLTF.

This clonotype showed up just a few times. The gene calls are TRBV28 and TRBJ2-5; 9 positions agree with TRBD2. The germline V gene encodes CDR1 MDHEN and CDR2 SYDVKM. This CDR3 has 15 amino acids. After removal of 3 bases from V and 1 base from J, the junction contained 3 bases not matched to a gene. The CDR3 reads CASSFLAGSQETQYF. DNA of the CDR3: TGTGCCAGCAGTTTTCTAGCGGGGAGCCAAGAGACCCAGTACTTC.

This clonotype was counted between two and nine times. The rearrangement uses TRBV3-1 and TRBJ1-5; D not resolved. The CDR3 is 13 residues long. V was shortened by 3 bases and J by 6 bases, with 9 bases between the two germline ends. Germline V lookup: CDR1 LGHDT, CDR2 YNNKEL (reference sequence). CDR3 DNA: TGTGCCAGCAGCCACCAGCCCGGTCAGCCCCAGCATTTT. This sequence encodes CASSHQPGQPQHF.

This clonotype was seen only a few times. V gene TRBV7-2 combines with J gene TRBJ2-3; tentatively, D is TRBD2 (7 bases). Looked up from germline, CDR1 is SGHTA and CDR2 is FQGNSA. V was cut by 5 bases and J by 2 bases, with 14 bases left in between. This CDR3 comprises 15 residues. The CDR3 DNA is TGTGCCAGCAGCGGTCCGGGGGGCCCCACAGATACGCAGTATTTT. Amino acids: CASSGPGGPTDTQYF.

This clonotype was detected ten times or more. The rearrangement uses TRBV27 and TRBJ2-3; weak D call: TRBD2 (6 bases). The CDR3 spans 16 residues. CDR1 and CDR2 (germline): MNHEY, SMNVEV (reference sequence). Trimming stripped 2 bases from V and 8 bases from J, with 20 bases between. DNA of the CDR3: TGTGCCAGCAGTTTAGTGAGAGCGGGTGTCCACGGTACGCAGTATTTT. Amino acids: CASSLVRAGVHGTQYF.

This clonotype was recorded many times. The chain links TRBV16 to TRBJ2-3; D gene uncertain. CDR3 size: 12 residues. In germline, CDR1 is KGHSY, CDR2 FQNENV. The V and J ends lost 2 bases and 10 bases respectively, with 10 bases between them. In nucleotides, the CDR3 is TGTGCCAGCAGCCAAAGGTATAACGCGCAGTATTTT. This encodes CASSQRYNAQYF.

Many counts were recorded for this clonotype. V gene TRBV7-2 combines with J gene TRBJ2-5; D unresolved. V gave up 5 bases and J gave up 2 bases, with 12 bases separating them. This CDR3 has 14 residues. CDR1 SGHTA and CDR2 FQGNSA come from the germline V gene. DNA of the CDR3: TGTGCCAGCAGCCCCTTGGCTTTTCAAGAGACCCAGTACTTC. It encodes CASSPLAFQETQYF.

This clonotype was seen at least ten times. V and J are TRBV29-1 and TRBJ2-1; D is undetermined. The CDR3 has 12 residues. Germline V gene lookup returns CDR1 SQVTM and CDR2 ANQGSEA. V lost 4 bases, J lost 1 base, and 5 bases lay in between. CDR3 residues: CSVAPSYNEQFF. The CDR3 DNA reads TGCAGCGTTGCCCCGTCCTACAATGAGCAGTTCTTC.

This clonotype was counted at least ten times. The CDR3 reads CASSPRDRGNTEAFF. In nucleotides, the CDR3 is TGTGCCAGCAGCCCGCGGGACAGGGGGAACACTGAAGCTTTCTTT. J is TRBJ1-1 and V is TRBV7-9; 10 bases fit TRBD1. V gave up 5 bases and J gave up 1 base; unmatched junction bases: 4. The CDR3 sequence is 15 residues long. Germline CDR1 reads SEHNR; CDR2 reads FQNEAQ (reference sequence).

This sequence joins TRBV11-3 and TRBJ1-1, with D unclear. Germline V CDR1 and CDR2: SGHNT, YENEEA. V was pared by 1 base and J by 2 bases, with 11 bases between. This CDR3 contains 15 residues. The CDR3: CASSLVVGENTEAFF. CDR3 DNA: TGTGCCAGCAGCTTAGTGGTTGGGGAAAACACTGAAGCTTTCTTT.

This clonotype was seen many times. The chain has TRBV11-2 and TRBJ2-7; tentatively, D is TRBD2 (7 bases). V was pared by 3 bases and J by 5 bases, with 17 bases between. Germline V gene data show CDR1 as SGHAT and CDR2 as FQNNGV. The CDR3 is made up of 15 amino acids. The CDR3 sequence is CASSLVTGGRNEQYF. The CDR3 DNA follows: TGTGCCAGCAGCTTGGTAACCGGGGGGCGGAACGAGCAGTACTTC. Variable domain in full (rest from reference TRBV11-2 and TRBJ2-7): EAGVAQSPRYKIIEKRQSVAFWCNPISGHATLYWYQQILGQGPKLLIQFQNNGVVDDSQLPKDRFSAERLKGVDSTLKIQPAKLEDSAVYLCASSLVTGGRNEQYFGPGTRLTVT.

This clonotype was seen a few times. This rearrangement joins TRBV5-1 to TRBJ2-3; 10 bases align to TRBD2. In germline, CDR1 is SGHRS, CDR2 YFSETQ. J lost 2 bases, V lost 3 bases, and 3 bases had no gene match. This CDR3 contains 15 residues. In DNA, the CDR3 is TGCGCCAGCAGCTCCCTAGCGGGGGTCACAGATACGCAGTATTTT. It translates to CASSSLAGVTDTQYF.

This clonotype turned up a few times. The chain uses TRBV20-1 and TRBJ1-2; no firm D call. Trimming took 3 bases from V and 2 from J, leaving 10 bases between them. Germline CDR1 and CDR2: DFQATT and SNEGSKA (reference sequence). The length of the CDR3 is 13 residues. CDR3 DNA sequence: TGCAGTGCTAGTAGTCGGGGAAACTATGGCTACACCTTC. It encodes CSASSRGNYGYTF.

The rearrangement uses TRBV13 and TRBJ1-6, with 11 nucleotides matching TRBD1. Germline values: CDR1 PRHDT, CDR2 FYEKMQ (reference sequence). J was trimmed by 8 bases and V by 5 bases; bases with no gene match: 8. This CDR3 spans 16 amino acids. The CDR3 DNA follows: TGTGCCAGCAGCACCCCGGGACAGGGGGGGGATTCACCCCTCCACTTT. Translated: CASSTPGQGGDSPLHF.

This clonotype was seen a few times. V and J are TRBV18 and TRBJ2-3; D not resolved. The V end was cut by 6 bases, the J end by 4 bases, with 11 bases between. CDR1 is KGHSH, CDR2 LQKENI, per germline. This CDR3 has 13 amino acids. The CDR3: CASSLGPADTQYF. CDR3 bases: TGTGCCAGCTCTCTCGGTCCCGCAGATACGCAGTATTTT.

This clonotype was recorded many times. This chain uses TRBV3-1 with TRBJ2-2; D is unresolved. The V end was cut by 4 bases, the J end by 4 bases, with 7 bases between. Germline V gene sequence: CDR1 LGHDT, CDR2 YNNKEL (reference sequence). This CDR3 region has 13 residues. The CDR3 here is CASSRQSTGELFF. The CDR3 DNA is TGTGCCAGCAGCCGCCAGTCCACCGGGGAGCTGTTTTTT. Combining the CDR3 with reference TRBV3-1 and TRBJ2-2 gives the whole variable domain DTAVSQTPKYLVTQMGNDKSIKCEQNLGHDTMYWYKQDSKKFLKIMFSYNNKELIINETVPNRFSPKSPDKAHLNLHINSLELGDSAVYFCASSRQSTGELFFGEGSRLTVL.

This clonotype has ten or more counts. The chain is built from TRBV11-2 and TRBJ2-3; the match to TRBD1 covers 7 bases. The V and J ends lost 1 base and 1 base, in that order; junction bases with no gene match: 2. This CDR3 region has 15 residues. Germline V gene sequence: CDR1 SGHAT, CDR2 FQNNGV. The CDR3 sequence: CASSLGTGGTDTQYF. The CDR3, as DNA: TGTGCCAGCAGCTTAGGGACAGGCGGCACAGATACGCAGTATTTT. Drawing the rest from reference TRBV11-2 and TRBJ2-3, the complete variable domain is EAGVAQSPRYKIIEKRQSVAFWCNPISGHATLYWYQQILGQGPKLLIQFQNNGVVDDSQLPKDRFSAERLKGVDSTLKIQPAKLEDSAVYLCASSLGTGGTDTQYFGPGTRLTVL.

This clonotype was counted ten times or more. V gene TRBV7-2 combines with J gene TRBJ1-6, with D unclear. The CDR3 sequence is 14 residues long. Germline CDR1 reads SGHTA; CDR2 reads FQGNSA. V lost 3 bases and J 7 bases, leaving 10 bases between the germline ends. The CDR3 here is CASSLEGSNSPLHF. The CDR3 nucleotides are TGTGCCAGCAGCTTGGAGGGCAGCAATTCACCCCTCCACTTT. The whole variable domain, filled in from reference TRBV7-2 and TRBJ1-6, reads GAGVSQSPSNKVTEKGKDVELRCDPISGHTALYWYRQSLGQGLEFLIYFQGNSAPDKSGLPSDRFSAERTGGSVSTLTIQRTQQEDSAVYLCASSLEGSNSPLHFGNGTRLTVT.